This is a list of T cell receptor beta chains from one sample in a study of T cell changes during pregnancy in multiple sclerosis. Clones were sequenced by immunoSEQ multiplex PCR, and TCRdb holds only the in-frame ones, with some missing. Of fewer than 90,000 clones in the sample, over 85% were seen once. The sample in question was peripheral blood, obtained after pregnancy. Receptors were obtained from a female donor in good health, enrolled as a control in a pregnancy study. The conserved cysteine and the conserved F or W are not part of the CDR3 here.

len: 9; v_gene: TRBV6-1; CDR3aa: ASSDAWSLF
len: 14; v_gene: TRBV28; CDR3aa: ASRPPARASNQPQH
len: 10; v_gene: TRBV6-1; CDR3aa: ASSERGSPLH
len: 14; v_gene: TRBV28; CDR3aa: ASSLTPRDRAYEQY
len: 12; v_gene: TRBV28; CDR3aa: ASSVTIPNTEAF
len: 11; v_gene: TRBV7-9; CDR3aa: ASSFQGKETQY
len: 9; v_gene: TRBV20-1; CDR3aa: SERGTDTQY
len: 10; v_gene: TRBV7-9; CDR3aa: ASSQDNNEQF
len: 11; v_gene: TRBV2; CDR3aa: ASRGQLFYEQY
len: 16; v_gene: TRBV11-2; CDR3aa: ASSLGGGYHKTSYEQY
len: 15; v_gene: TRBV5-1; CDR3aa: ASSWTGPPSSTGELF
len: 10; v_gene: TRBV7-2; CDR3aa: ASSQTTDTQY
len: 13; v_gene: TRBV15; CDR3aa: ATTGFASDYNEQF
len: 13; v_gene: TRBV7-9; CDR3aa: ASSPGGGAGAGQY
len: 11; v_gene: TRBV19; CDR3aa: ASSGRSYNEQF
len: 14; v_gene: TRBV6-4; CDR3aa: ASSDSTGQGADTQY
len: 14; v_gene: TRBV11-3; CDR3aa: ASSPGVSGVQETQY
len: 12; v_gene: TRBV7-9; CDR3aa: ASSFADSQETQY
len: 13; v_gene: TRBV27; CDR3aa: ASRGQYTYNSPLH
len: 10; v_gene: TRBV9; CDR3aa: ASSFDRDEQF
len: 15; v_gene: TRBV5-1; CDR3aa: ASSFGGPIINPPEAF
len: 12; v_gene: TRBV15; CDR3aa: ATRQDSRNYGYT
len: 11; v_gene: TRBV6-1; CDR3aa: ASSERVPGELF
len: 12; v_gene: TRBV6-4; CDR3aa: ASSLGLAGDEQF
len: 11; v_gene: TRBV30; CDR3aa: AWSSASLGELF
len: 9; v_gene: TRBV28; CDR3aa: ATEWTRGYT
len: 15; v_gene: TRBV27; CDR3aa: ASSLSRLDARTDTQY
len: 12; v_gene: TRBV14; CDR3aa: ASSQRQLKETQY
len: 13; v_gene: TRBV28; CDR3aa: ASSLWGARGNTIY